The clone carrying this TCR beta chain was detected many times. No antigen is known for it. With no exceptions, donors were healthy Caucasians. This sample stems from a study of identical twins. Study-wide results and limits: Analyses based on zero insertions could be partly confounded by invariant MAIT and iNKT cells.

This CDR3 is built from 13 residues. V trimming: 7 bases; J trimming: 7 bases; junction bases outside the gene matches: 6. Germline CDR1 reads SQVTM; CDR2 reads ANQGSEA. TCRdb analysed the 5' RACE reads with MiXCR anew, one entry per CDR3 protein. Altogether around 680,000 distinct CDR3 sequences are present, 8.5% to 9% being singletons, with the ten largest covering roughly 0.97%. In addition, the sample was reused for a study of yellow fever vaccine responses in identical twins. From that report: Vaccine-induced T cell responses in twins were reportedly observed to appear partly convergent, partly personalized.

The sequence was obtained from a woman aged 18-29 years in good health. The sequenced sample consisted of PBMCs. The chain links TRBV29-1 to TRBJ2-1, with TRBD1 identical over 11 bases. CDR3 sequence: CSAGQGAENEQFF. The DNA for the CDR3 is TGCAGCGCCGGACAGGGGGCTGAAAATGAGCAGTTCTTC.